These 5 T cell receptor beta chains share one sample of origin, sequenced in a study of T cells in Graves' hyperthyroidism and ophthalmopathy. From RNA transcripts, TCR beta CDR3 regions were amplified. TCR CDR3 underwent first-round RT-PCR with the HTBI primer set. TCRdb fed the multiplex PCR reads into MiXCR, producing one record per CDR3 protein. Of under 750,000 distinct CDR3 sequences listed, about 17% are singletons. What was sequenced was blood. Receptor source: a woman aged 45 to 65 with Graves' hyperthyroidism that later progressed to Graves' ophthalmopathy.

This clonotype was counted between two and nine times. CDR3 region: CSATLRGVQPQHF. The CDR3 DNA is TGCAGTGCTACCCTTCGGGGGGTGCAGCCCCAGCATTTT. The chain recombines TRBV20-1 with TRBJ1-5; D may be TRBD1 (5 bases). Trimming took off 4 bases at V and 7 bases at J, with 14 bases between the two ends. This CDR3 is 13 amino acids long. Germline V gene data show CDR1 as DFQATT and CDR2 as SNEGSKA (reference sequence).

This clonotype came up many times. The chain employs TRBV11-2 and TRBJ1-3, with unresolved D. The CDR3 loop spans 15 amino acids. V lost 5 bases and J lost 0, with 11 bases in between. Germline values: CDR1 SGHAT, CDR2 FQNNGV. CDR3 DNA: TGTGCCAGCAGCCTGACCCCGGACTCTGGAAACACCATATATTTT. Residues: CASSLTPDSGNTIYF.

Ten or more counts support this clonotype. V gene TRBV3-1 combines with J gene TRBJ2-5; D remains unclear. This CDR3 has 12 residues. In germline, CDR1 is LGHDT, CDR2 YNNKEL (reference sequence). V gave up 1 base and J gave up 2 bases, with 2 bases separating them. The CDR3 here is CASSQGQETQYF. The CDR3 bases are TGTGCCAGCAGCCAAGGTCAAGAGACCCAGTACTTC.

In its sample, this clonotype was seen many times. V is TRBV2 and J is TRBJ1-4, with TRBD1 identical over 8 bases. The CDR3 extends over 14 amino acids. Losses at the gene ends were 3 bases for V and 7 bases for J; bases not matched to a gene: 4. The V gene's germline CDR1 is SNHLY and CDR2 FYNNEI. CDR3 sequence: CASSDGQGGEKLFF. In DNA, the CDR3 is TGTGCCAGCAGTGACGGACAGGGAGGTGAAAAACTGTTTTTT. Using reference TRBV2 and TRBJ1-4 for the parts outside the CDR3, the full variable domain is EPEVTQTPSHQVTQMGQEVILRCVPISNHLYFYWYRQILGQKVEFLVSFYNNEISEKSEIFDDQFSVERPDGSNFTLKIRSTKLEDSAMYFCASSDGQGGEKLFFGSGTQLSVL.

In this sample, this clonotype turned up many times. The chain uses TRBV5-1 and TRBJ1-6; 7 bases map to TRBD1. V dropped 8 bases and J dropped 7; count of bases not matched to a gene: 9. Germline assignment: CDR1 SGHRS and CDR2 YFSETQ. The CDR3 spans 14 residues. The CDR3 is CASTLETGNSPLHF. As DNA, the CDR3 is TGCGCCAGTACCTTGGAGACAGGGAATTCACCCCTCCACTTT.